The 32 T cell receptor beta chains presented below share a single source sample, sequenced in a study of blood T cell repertoires in COVID-19. Only in-frame clones appear in the TCRdb table, and some are missing; sequencing was by immunoSEQ multiplex PCR. The sample has some 510,000 clones; around 87% are singletons. The sample comprised PBMCs or T cells enriched from blood (not recorded which). Every receptor here comes from a woman between 40 and 55 years old who had recovered from COVID-19.

This chain links TRBV15 with TRBJ1-1, with TRBD1 matching 10 bases. Per the germline V gene, CDR1 is LNHNV and CDR2 is YYDKDF (reference sequence). The ends lost 0 bases at V and 4 bases at J; junction bases unmatched: 2. The CDR3 runs 15 residues. The CDR3 nucleotides read TGTGCCACCAGCAGAGAGGGACAGGGGATCACTGAAGCTTTCTTT. It specifies CATSREGQGITEAFF. The entire variable domain, with the rest obtained from reference TRBV15 and TRBJ1-1, is as follows: DAMVIQNPRYQVTQFGKPVTLSCSQTLNHNVMYWYQQKSSQAPKLLFHYYDKDFNNEADTPDNFQSRRPNTSFCFLDIRSPGLGDTAMYLCATSREGQGITEAFFGQGTRLTVV.

The chain uses TRBV6-2 or TRBV6-3 and TRBJ2-7; TRBD2 is a possible D gene (5 bases). V gave up 5 bases and J gave up 3 bases, with 17 bases separating them. This CDR3 region has 15 residues. Per germline, CDR1 MNHEY and CDR2 SVGEGT. The CDR3 nucleotides are TGTGCCAGCAGTGGGAGAAAGGACCGAAACTACGAGCAGTACTTC. This encodes CASSGRKDRNYEQYF.

The gene calls are TRBV7-2 and TRBJ2-7; TRBD2 is a possible D gene (6 bases). This CDR3 has 13 amino acids. CDR1 and CDR2 (germline): SGHTA, FQGNSA. With 6 bases removed from V and 7 bases from J, the gap between germline ends came to 16 bases. CDR3 in DNA: TGTGCCAGCAGTTTCCAGGAGGGAGGAGAGCAGTACTTC. Translated: CASSFQEGGEQYF.

The CDR3 bases are TGTGCCTGGAGCCTACAGGGTTGGGATCAGCCCCAGCATTTT. Translated, it gives CAWSLQGWDQPQHF. This chain links TRBV30 with TRBJ1-5, with D tentatively TRBD1 (6 bases). Looked up from germline, CDR1 is GTSNPN and CDR2 is SVGIG (reference sequence). V was cut by 3 bases and J by 5 bases, with 14 bases left in between. The CDR3 has 14 residues.

The chain has TRBV5-1 and TRBJ2-1, with a weak D call TRBD2 (5 bases). Trimming shortened V by 3 bases and J by 6 bases, and 10 bases separated the two germline ends. Germline loops: CDR1 SGHRS, CDR2 YFSETQ. This CDR3 is built from 13 residues. CDR3 sequence (DNA): TGCGCCAGCAGCTGGCCCGCGGGCAATGAGCAGTTCTTC. This encodes CASSWPAGNEQFF.

This clone was counted a single time. V and J are TRBV5-4 and TRBJ1-1; tentatively, D is TRBD1 (6 bases). V lost 0 bases and J 1 base, leaving 10 bases between the germline ends. From germline, CDR1 is SGHNT and CDR2 YYREEE (reference sequence). The CDR3 is 15 amino acids. CDR3 DNA: TGTGCCAGCAGCTTGGGGGACATCGGGAACACTGAAGCTTTCTTT. Translating gives CASSLGDIGNTEAFF.

The chain combines TRBV4-2 with TRBJ2-7; 9 bases fit TRBD1. In germline, CDR1 is LGHNA, CDR2 YNFKEQ. The CDR3 contains 18 residues. Trimming cost V 0 bases and J 0 bases; bases outside gene matches: 9. The CDR3: CASSQDRQGEVFSYEQYF. CDR3 coding DNA: TGTGCCAGCAGCCAAGATAGACAGGGGGAGGTTTTCTCCTACGAGCAGTACTTC.

This clone turned up a few times. The chain has TRBV19 and TRBJ2-7; TRBD1 agrees at 7 bases. Per the germline V gene, CDR1 is LNHDA and CDR2 is SQIVND (reference sequence). This CDR3 is built from 15 residues. V trimming: 0 bases; J trimming: 3 bases; junction bases outside the gene matches: 5. DNA of the CDR3: TGTGCCAGTAGTATAGACCGGGACAGAATCTACGAGCAGTACTTC. It yields the protein CASSIDRDRIYEQYF.

This chain joins TRBV9 and TRBJ2-5; TRBD1 might be the D (5 bases). The CDR3 spans 16 residues. Trimming took 2 bases from V and 7 from J, leaving 21 bases between them. Germline V gene lookup returns CDR1 SGDLS and CDR2 YYNGEE. The CDR3 coding sequence is TGTGCCAGCAGCGTTGGTGAAGGGCAGGGTTTTGGGACCCAGTACTTC. Residues: CASSVGEGQGFGTQYF.

This chain uses TRBV6-5 with TRBJ1-3, with D unresolved. Germline assignment: CDR1 MNHEY and CDR2 SVGAGI. The CDR3 is 13 amino acids. The V end lost 2 bases, the J end lost 8 bases, and 10 bases lay between the germline ends. The CDR3 protein is CASSYLIADTIYF. The CDR3 coding sequence is TGTGCCAGCAGTTACCTGATCGCGGACACCATATATTTT.

The V call is TRBV5-1, the J call TRBJ2-1, with 8 bases lining up with TRBD2. CDR1 and CDR2 from the germline V gene are SGHRS and YFSETQ. The CDR3 spans 15 residues. After removal of 0 bases from V and 8 bases from J, the junction contained 7 bases not matched to a gene. CDR3 nucleotide sequence: TGCGCCAGCAGCTTGGCGGCTAGCGGGCGGCATGAGCAGTTCTTC. Protein: CASSLAASGRHEQFF.

This chain connects TRBV4-3 to TRBJ2-7; 10 bases fit TRBD2. Trimming removed 4 bases from V and 6 bases from J; junction bases left unmatched: 3. The V gene's germline CDR1 is LGHNA and CDR2 YSLEER. The CDR3 is made up of 13 amino acids. The DNA of the CDR3 is TGCGCCAGCAGCCGCGGACTAGCGGCCGAGCAGTACTTC. It translates to CASSRGLAAEQYF.

CDR3 DNA: TGCGCCAGCAGCCAGCTGACAAGGTTCAGGGTCGTAGGATATGGCTACACCTTC. Its protein product is CASSQLTRFRVVGYGYTF. The genes are TRBV4-1 and TRBJ1-2; weak D call: TRBD1 (5 bases). The CDR3 is made up of 18 amino acids. Trimming left V 3 bases short and J 5 bases short, with 25 bases between. CDR1 is MGHRA and CDR2 is YSYEKL in the germline V gene.

V is TRBV13 and J is TRBJ2-7; no clear D. Trimming stripped 1 base from V and 2 bases from J, with 6 bases between. CDR3 length: 13 amino acids. Germline V gives CDR1 PRHDT, CDR2 FYEKMQ (reference sequence). The CDR3 region is CASSLVGTYEQYF. CDR3 DNA sequence: TGTGCCAGCAGCTTAGTGGGCACCTACGAGCAGTACTTC.

As DNA, the CDR3 is TGCGCCAGCAGCTCCGGTGGGACAGGAAAAAACATTCAGTACTTC. This sequence encodes CASSSGGTGKNIQYF. The chain links TRBV5-1 to TRBJ2-4; TRBD1 agrees at 8 bases. The CDR3 runs 15 residues. Per the germline V gene, CDR1 is SGHRS and CDR2 is YFSETQ. The V segment lost 3 bases and the J segment 4 bases; nucleotides outside the gene matches: 6.

As for this clone: At one end, the junction sequence differs from germline, possibly due to a read error. The chain couples TRBV3-1 (or the pseudogene TRBV3-2) to TRBJ2-7; TRBD2 agrees at 11 bases. From germline, CDR1 is LGHDT and CDR2 YNNKEL (reference sequence). This CDR3 comprises 14 residues. CDR3 coding DNA: TGTGCCAGCAGCCCGACTAGCGGGATGAACGAGCAGCACTTC. It yields the protein CASSPTSGMNEQHF.

This chain joins TRBV5-1 and TRBJ2-3, with 14 bases aligning to TRBD2. CDR1 is SGHRS and CDR2 is YFSETQ in the germline V gene. V shed 1 base, J shed 2 bases, and the junction held 12 bases outside the gene matches. This CDR3 has 20 amino acids. As DNA, the CDR3 is TGCGCCAGCAGCTTGAGGTCCAGGACTAGCGGGAGGAGGTACACAGATACGCAGTATTTT. Translation: CASSLRSRTSGRRYTDTQYF. The variable domain in full, with the rest retrieved from reference TRBV5-1 and TRBJ2-3, is KAGVTQTPRYLIKTRGQQVTLSCSPISGHRSVSWYQQTPGQGLQFLFEYFSETQRNKGNFPGRFSGRQFSNSRSEMNVSTLELGDSALYLCASSLRSRTSGRRYTDTQYFGPGTRLTVL.

The CDR3 sequence: CASSTEAAPRGYTF. DNA for the CDR3: TGTGCCAGCAGTACTGAGGCCGCACCGCGGGGCTACACCTTC. The chain joins TRBV6-6 to TRBJ1-2; the D is unclear. Trimming cost V 5 bases and J 8 bases, with 18 bases left between them. This CDR3 has 14 residues. The germline gives CDR1 MNHNY, CDR2 SVGAGI (reference sequence).

The count of this clone is one. The rearrangement joins TRBV4-1 to TRBJ2-1; 12 positions match TRBD2. Germline lookup yields CDR1 MGHRA and CDR2 YSYEKL. After removal of 1 base from V and 10 bases from J, the junction contained 11 bases not matched to a gene. CDR3 length: 17 residues. The CDR3 sequence is CASSQGLAGGPNNEQFF. CDR3 in DNA: TGCGCCAGCAGCCAAGGGCTAGCGGGAGGGCCGAATAACGAGCAGTTCTTC.

The chain employs TRBV4-1 and TRBJ2-1, with D perhaps TRBD2 (5 bases). The V end was cut by 2 bases, the J end by 8 bases, with 13 bases between. The CDR3 has 14 amino acids. Germline V gene data show CDR1 as MGHRA and CDR2 as YSYEKL. CDR3 coding DNA: TGCGCCAGCAGCCAAAGGACTGTCGGGGATGAGCAGTTCTTC. Translated: CASSQRTVGDEQFF.

J is TRBJ2-5 and V is TRBV5-6, with D maybe TRBD2 (6 bases). V lost 7 bases, J lost 2 bases, and 15 bases lay in between. The CDR3 is made up of 14 amino acids. Germline loops: CDR1 SGHDT, CDR2 YYEEEE. CDR3 amino acids: CASRIGGAQETQYF. The CDR3 DNA is TGTGCCAGCCGTATTGGCGGGGCTCAAGAGACCCAGTACTTC.

The chain carries TRBV4-1 and TRBJ1-2; 7 nucleotides agree with TRBD1. The CDR3 spans 17 residues. Germline V gene sequence: CDR1 MGHRA, CDR2 YSYEKL. J was trimmed by 4 bases and V by 0 bases; bases with no gene match: 11. The CDR3 here is CASSQDLVGGGSYGYTF. CDR3 in DNA: TGCGCCAGCAGCCAAGATCTTGTAGGAGGGGGCAGCTATGGCTACACCTTC.

The CDR3 region is CASSLAGTGTGELFF. The CDR3 region has the DNA TGTGCCAGCAGCTTAGCCGGGACAGGGACCGGGGAGCTGTTTTTT. This chain connects TRBV7-2 to TRBJ2-2; TRBD1 agrees at 9 bases. Looked up from germline, CDR1 is SGHTA and CDR2 is FQGNSA. J gave up 5 bases and V 0 bases, and 1 base lay outside the gene matches. There are 15 residues in the CDR3.

This clone was counted a few times. This chain uses TRBV10-3 with TRBJ1-3; 7 bases agree with TRBD1. CDR1 is ENHRY and CDR2 is SYGVKD in the germline V gene. The V segment lost 9 bases and the J segment 0 bases; nucleotides outside the gene matches: 5. This CDR3 region has 14 residues. This chain's CDR3 is CAMQGQLSGNTIYF. CDR3 nucleotides: TGTGCCATGCAGGGACAGCTCTCTGGAAACACCATATATTTT.

This chain joins TRBV6-5 and TRBJ1-1; D gene ambiguous. Germline V gene lookup returns CDR1 MNHEY and CDR2 SVGAGI. This CDR3 comprises 14 residues. V dropped 6 bases and J dropped 5 bases, with 16 bases sitting between them. The CDR3 loop is CASSQIARRTEAFF. The CDR3 region has the DNA TGTGCCAGCAGCCAAATAGCGAGAAGGACTGAAGCTTTCTTT.

The chain uses TRBV11-3 and TRBJ1-1, with 9 positions matching TRBD1. The CDR3 has 14 amino acids. Germline V CDR1 and CDR2: SGHNT, YENEEA. Trimming took 3 bases from V and 4 from J; bases not matched to a gene: 3. CDR3 in amino acids: CASSFTGGGTEAFF. CDR3 nucleotides: TGTGCCAGCAGCTTCACAGGGGGCGGCACTGAAGCTTTCTTT.

The V call is TRBV2, the J call TRBJ2-6; 10 positions match TRBD1. Germline CDR1 reads SNHLY; CDR2 reads FYNNEI. The CDR3 runs 15 residues. The V and J ends lost 6 bases and 9 bases, in that order; junction bases with no gene match: 8. In DNA, the CDR3 is TGTGCCAGCAGGGACAGGGGGGTAGAGGTCAACGTCCTGACTTTC. This gives the protein CASRDRGVEVNVLTF.

J is TRBJ2-1 and V is TRBV14; no reliable D call. The CDR3 runs 12 residues. Trimming pared 4 bases from V and 8 bases from J, leaving 9 bases between. CDR1 is SGHDN and CDR2 is FVKESK in the germline V gene. The CDR3 nucleotides read TGTGCCAGCAGCCCTGGGCACGATGAGCAGTTCTTC. Translated: CASSPGHDEQFF.

This clone was found a few times. The rearrangement joins TRBV10-2 to TRBJ2-3; a weak D match, TRBD1 (6 bases). This CDR3 contains 14 residues. Trimming left V 1 base short and J 5 bases short, with 10 bases between. CDR1 and CDR2 (germline): WSHSY, SAAADI. In DNA, the CDR3 is TGCGCCAGCAGTGAGTGGGGGCTCAGAGATACGCAGTATTTT. This sequence encodes CASSEWGLRDTQYF.

The chain carries TRBV7-6 and TRBJ1-6; TRBD1 might be the D (5 bases). The CDR3 loop spans 15 amino acids. CDR1 is SGHVS, CDR2 FNYEAQ, per germline. With 0 bases removed from V and 10 bases from J, the gap between germline ends came to 13 bases. The DNA for the CDR3 is TGTGCCAGCAGCTTAGCGCCCCGGGACTCCTCACCCCTCCACTTT. It codes for CASSLAPRDSSPLHF.

The chain is built from TRBV11-1 and TRBJ1-1, with D uncertain. The germline V and J ends were trimmed by 3 bases and 8 bases, with 7 bases remaining between them. Per germline, CDR1 SGHAT and CDR2 FQDESV (reference sequence). CDR3 size: 11 residues. In DNA form, the CDR3 reads TGTGCCAGCAGCTTTTTATCCGAAGCTTTCTTT. Translating it yields CASSFLSEAFF.

The chain employs TRBV10-3 and TRBJ2-7, with 7 bases that match TRBD1. The germline CDR1 and CDR2 sequences are ENHRY and SYGVKD. After removal of 3 bases from V and 3 bases from J, the junction contained 11 bases not matched to a gene. This CDR3 region has 16 residues. For the CDR3, the DNA is TGTGCCATCAGTGAAAAAGGGGGCAGGGTCAACTACGAGCAGTACTTC. It specifies CAISEKGGRVNYEQYF.